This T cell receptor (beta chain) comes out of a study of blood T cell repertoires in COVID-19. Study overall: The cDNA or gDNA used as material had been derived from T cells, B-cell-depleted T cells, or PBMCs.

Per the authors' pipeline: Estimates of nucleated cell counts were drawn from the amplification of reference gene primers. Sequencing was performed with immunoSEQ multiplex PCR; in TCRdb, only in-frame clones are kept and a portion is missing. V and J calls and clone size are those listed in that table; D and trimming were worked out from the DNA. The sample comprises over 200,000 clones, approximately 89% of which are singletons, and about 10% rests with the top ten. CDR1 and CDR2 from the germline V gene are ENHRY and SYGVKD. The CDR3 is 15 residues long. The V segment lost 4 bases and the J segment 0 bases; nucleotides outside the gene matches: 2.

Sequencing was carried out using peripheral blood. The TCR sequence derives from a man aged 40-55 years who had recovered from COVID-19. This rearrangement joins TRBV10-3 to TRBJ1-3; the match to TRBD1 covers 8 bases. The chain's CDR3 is CAISATGGSGNTIYF. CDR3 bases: TGTGCCATCAGTGCCACAGGGGGCTCTGGAAACACCATATATTTT.